This TCR beta chain was profiled in a study of CD8 T cells in ankylosing spondylitis. This clonotype occurred a few times. This CDR3 region has 14 residues. Germline-derived CDR1 and CDR2 are SGHTA and FQGTGA. V dropped 1 base and J dropped 5 bases, with 11 bases sitting between them. MiXCR, run by TCRdb on the 5' RACE reads, gives a single entry per CDR3 protein. Of under 200,000 distinct CDR3 sequences in the sample, just over 9.5% were seen once. Source material: blood, either unsorted or a sorted T cell fraction (not recorded which). V and J are TRBV7-3 and TRBJ2-5; D unresolved. The source of this sequence is a female donor with ankylosing spondylitis or in good health (not recorded which). This CDR3 is CASSLNGGIETQYF. The CDR3 DNA is TGTGCCAGCAGCTTAAATGGTGGGATCGAGACCCAGTACTTC. Variable domain in full (rest from reference TRBV7-3 and TRBJ2-5): GAGVSQTPSNKVTEKGKYVELRCDPISGHTALYWYRQSLGQGPEFLIYFQGTGAADDSGLPNDRFFAVRPEGSVSTLKIQRTERGDSAVYLCASSLNGGIETQYFGPGTRLLVL.